The entry below gives a single T cell receptor beta chain sequence along with its context. This entry comes from a study of T cells expressing NK-cell markers. TCRdb reanalyzed the 5' RACE reads and collapses them to one entry per CDR3 protein, without DNA. In all, the sample yields hundreds of thousands of distinct CDR3 sequences. CDR3 length: 15 amino acids. Looked up from germline, CDR1 is MDHEN and CDR2 is SYDVKM. Sequences were obtained from blood T cells: a sorted CD56 or NKG2C T cell subset, CD4+ or CD8+ T cells, or bulk PBMC T cells (not recorded which). This rearrangement joins TRBV28 to TRBJ2-7; TCRdb's D call of TRBD1 is untestable without DNA. The origin of this receptor is a woman between 18 and 69 years old in good health. CDR3: CASKAGVFPSYEQYF.